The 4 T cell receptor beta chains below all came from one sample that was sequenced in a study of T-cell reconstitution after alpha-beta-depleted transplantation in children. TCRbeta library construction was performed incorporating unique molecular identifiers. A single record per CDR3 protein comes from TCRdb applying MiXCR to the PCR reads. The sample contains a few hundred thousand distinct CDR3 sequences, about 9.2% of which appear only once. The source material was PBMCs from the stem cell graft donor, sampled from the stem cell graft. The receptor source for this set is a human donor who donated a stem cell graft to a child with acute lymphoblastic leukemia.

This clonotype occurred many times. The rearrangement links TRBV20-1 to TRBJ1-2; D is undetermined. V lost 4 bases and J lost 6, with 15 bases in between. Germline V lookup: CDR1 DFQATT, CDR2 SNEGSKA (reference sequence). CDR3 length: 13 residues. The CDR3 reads CSAIPGPSHGYTF. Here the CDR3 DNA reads TGCAGTGCTATTCCCGGTCCGAGTCATGGCTACACCTTC.

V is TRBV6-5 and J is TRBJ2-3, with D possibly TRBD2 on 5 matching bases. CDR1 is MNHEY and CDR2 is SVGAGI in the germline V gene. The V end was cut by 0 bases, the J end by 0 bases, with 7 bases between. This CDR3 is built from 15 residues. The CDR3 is CASSYSEVSTDTQYF. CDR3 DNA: TGTGCCAGCAGTTACTCGGAGGTCAGCACAGATACGCAGTATTTT.

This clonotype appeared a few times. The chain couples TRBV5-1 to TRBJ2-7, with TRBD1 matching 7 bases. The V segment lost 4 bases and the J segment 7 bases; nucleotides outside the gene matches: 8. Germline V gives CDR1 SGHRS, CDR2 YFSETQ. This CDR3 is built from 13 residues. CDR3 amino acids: CASSPDRVGEQYF. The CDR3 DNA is TGCGCCAGCAGCCCAGACAGGGTGGGAGAGCAGTACTTC. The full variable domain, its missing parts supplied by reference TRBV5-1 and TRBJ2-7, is KAGVTQTPRYLIKTRGQQVTLSCSPISGHRSVSWYQQTPGQGLQFLFEYFSETQRNKGNFPGRFSGRQFSNSRSEMNVSTLELGDSALYLCASSPDRVGEQYFGPGTRLTVT.

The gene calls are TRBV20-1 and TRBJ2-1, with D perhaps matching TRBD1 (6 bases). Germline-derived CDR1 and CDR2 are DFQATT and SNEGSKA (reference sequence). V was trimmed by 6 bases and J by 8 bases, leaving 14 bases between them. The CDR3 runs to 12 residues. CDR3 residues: CSAPETGYEQFF. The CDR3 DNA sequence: TGCAGTGCGCCTGAGACAGGATATGAGCAGTTCTTC.